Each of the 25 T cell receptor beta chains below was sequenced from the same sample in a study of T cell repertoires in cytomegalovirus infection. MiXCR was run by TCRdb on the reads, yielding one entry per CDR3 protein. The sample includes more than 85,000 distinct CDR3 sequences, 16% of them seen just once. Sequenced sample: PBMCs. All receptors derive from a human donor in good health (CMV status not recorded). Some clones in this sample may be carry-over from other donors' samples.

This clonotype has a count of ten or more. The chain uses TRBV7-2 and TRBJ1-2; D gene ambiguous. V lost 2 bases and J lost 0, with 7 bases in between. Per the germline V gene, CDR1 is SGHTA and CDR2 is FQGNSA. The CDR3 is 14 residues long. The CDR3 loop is CASSLSGANYGYTF. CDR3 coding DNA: TGTGCCAGCAGCTTAAGCGGAGCTAACTATGGCTACACCTTC.

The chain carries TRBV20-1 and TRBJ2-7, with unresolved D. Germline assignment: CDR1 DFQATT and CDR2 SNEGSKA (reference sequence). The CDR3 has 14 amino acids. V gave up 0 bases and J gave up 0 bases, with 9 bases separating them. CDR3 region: CSARDRPHSYEQYF. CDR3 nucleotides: TGCAGTGCTAGAGATCGGCCACACTCCTACGAGCAGTACTTC.

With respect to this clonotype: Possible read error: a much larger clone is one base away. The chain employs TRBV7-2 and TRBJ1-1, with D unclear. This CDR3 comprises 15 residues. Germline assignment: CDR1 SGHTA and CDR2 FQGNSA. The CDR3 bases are TGTGCCAGCAGCTTAGGAACCAGGAAGAACACTGGAGCTTTCTTT. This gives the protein CASSLGTRKNTGAFF.

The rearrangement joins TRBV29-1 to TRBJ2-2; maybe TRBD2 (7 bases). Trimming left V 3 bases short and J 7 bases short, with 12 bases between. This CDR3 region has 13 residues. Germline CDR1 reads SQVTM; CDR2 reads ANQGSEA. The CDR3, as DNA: TGCAGCGTTGACGTGGGGGGGCTCGGGGAGCTGTTTTTT. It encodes CSVDVGGLGELFF.

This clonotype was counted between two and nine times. DNA for the CDR3: TGTGCCAGCAGTTCTCTCGGCAAGGGGCAAGGGCAGCCCCAGCATTTT. Protein sequence: CASSSLGKGQGQPQHF. The chain carries TRBV28 and TRBJ1-5, with D perhaps TRBD1 (5 bases). This CDR3 contains 16 residues. Germline V gene data show CDR1 as MDHEN and CDR2 as SYDVKM. V lost 4 bases to trimming and J lost 7 bases, with 20 bases between them. Combining the CDR3 with reference TRBV28 and TRBJ1-5 gives the whole variable domain DVKVTQSSRYLVKRTGEKVFLECVQDMDHENMFWYRQDPGLGLRLIYFSYDVKMKEKGDIPEGYSVSREKKERFSLILESASTNQTSMYLCASSSLGKGQGQPQHFGDGTRLSIL.

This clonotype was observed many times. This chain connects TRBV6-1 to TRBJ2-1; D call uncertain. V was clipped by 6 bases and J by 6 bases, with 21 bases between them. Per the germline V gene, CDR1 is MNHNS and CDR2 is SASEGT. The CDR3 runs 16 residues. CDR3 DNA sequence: TGTGCCAGCAGAAACAAACTATATTCCCTCATCAATGAGCAGTTCTTC. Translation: CASRNKLYSLINEQFF.

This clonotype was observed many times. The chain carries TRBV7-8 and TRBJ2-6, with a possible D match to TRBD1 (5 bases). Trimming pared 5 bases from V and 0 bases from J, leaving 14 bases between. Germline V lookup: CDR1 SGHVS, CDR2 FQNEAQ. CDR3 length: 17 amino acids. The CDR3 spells CASSPRQRLSGANVLTF. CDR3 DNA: TGTGCCAGCAGCCCCCGACAGCGCCTCTCTGGGGCCAACGTCCTGACTTTC. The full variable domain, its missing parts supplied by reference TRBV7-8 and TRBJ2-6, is GAGVSQSPRYKVAKRGQDVALRCDPISGHVSLFWYQQALGQGPEFLTYFQNEAQLDKSGLPSDRFFAERPEGSVSTLKIQRTQQEDSAVYLCASSPRQRLSGANVLTFGAGSRLTVL.

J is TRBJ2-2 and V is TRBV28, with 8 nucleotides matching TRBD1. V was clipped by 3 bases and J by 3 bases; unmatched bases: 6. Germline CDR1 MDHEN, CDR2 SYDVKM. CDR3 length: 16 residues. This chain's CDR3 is CASSFTRGLHTGELFF. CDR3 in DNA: TGTGCCAGCAGTTTTACCAGGGGGCTACACACCGGGGAGCTGTTTTTT. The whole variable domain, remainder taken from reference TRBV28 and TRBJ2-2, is DVKVTQSSRYLVKRTGEKVFLECVQDMDHENMFWYRQDPGLGLRLIYFSYDVKMKEKGDIPEGYSVSREKKERFSLILESASTNQTSMYLCASSFTRGLHTGELFFGEGSRLTVL.

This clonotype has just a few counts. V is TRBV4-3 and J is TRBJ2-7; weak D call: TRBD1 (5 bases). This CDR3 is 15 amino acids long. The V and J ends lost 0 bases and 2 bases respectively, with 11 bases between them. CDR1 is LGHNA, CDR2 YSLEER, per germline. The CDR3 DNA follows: TGCGCCAGCAGCCAAGATAGCAGACAGACCTACGAGCAGTACTTC. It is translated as CASSQDSRQTYEQYF.

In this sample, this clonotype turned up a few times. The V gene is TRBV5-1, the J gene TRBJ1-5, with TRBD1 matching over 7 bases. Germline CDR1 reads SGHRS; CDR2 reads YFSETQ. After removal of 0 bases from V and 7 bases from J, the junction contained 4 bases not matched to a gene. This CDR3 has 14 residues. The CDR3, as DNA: TGCGCCAGCAGCTTGGGTTCAGGGGGACAGCCCCAGCATTTT. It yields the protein CASSLGSGGQPQHF.

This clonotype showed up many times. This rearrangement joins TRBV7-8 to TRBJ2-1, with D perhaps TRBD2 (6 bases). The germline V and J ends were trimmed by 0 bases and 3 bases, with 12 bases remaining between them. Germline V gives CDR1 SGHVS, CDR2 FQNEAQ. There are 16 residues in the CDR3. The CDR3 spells CASSLAPPGDYNEQFF. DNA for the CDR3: TGTGCCAGCAGCTTAGCGCCTCCGGGGGACTACAATGAGCAGTTCTTC.

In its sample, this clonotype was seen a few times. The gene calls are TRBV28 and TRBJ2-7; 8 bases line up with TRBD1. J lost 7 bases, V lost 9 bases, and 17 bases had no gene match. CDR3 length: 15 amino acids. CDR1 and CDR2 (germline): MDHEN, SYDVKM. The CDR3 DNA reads TGTGCCAGTACCGGGGGACAGGTGGCCATTCGGGAGCAGTACTTC. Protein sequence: CASTGGQVAIREQYF.

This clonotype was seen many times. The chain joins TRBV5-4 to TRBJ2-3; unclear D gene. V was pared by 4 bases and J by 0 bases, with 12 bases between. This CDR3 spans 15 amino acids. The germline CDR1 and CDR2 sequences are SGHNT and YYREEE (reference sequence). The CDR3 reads CASSQSSSSTDTQYF. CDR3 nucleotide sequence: TGTGCCAGCAGCCAAAGTAGTTCTAGCACAGATACGCAGTATTTT.

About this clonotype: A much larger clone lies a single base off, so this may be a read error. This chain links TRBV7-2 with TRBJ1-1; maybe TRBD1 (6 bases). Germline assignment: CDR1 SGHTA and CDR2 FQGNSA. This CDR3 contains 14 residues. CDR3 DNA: TGTGACAGCAGCCTACAGGGAAGGAACACTGAAGCTTTCTTT. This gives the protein CDSSLQGRNTEAFF.

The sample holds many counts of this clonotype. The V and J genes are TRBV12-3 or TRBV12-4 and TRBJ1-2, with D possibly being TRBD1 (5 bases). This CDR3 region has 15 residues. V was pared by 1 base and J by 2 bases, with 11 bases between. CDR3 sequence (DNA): TGTGCCAGCAGTTTAGTGGGACTCGCGAACTATGGCTACACCTTC. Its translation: CASSLVGLANYGYTF.

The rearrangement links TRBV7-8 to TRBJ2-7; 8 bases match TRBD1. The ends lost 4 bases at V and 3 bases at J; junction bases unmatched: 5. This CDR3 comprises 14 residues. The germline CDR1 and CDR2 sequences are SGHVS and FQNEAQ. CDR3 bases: TGTGCCAGCAGCTCGGACAGGGCCCTCTACGAGCAGTACTTC. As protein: CASSSDRALYEQYF.

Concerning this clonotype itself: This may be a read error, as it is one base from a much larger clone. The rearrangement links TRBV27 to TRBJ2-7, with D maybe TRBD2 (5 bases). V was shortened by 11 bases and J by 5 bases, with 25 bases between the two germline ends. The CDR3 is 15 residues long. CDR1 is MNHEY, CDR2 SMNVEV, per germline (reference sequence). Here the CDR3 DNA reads TGTGCCTGCTCTGGAGGCTCGGGTCGTATCAACGAGCAGTACTTC. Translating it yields CACSGGSGRINEQYF.

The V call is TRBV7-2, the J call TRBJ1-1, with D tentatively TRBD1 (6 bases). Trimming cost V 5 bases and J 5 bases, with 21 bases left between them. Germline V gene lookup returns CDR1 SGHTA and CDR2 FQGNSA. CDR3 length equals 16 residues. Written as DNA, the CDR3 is TGTGCCAGCAGCCCGGGGGGGGGGGCGCGAAAGACTGAAGCTTTCTTT. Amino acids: CASSPGGGARKTEAFF. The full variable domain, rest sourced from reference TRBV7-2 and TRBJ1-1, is GAGVSQSPSNKVTEKGKDVELRCDPISGHTALYWYRQSLGQGLEFLIYFQGNSAPDKSGLPSDRFSAERTGGSVSTLTIQRTQQEDSAVYLCASSPGGGARKTEAFFGQGTRLTVV.

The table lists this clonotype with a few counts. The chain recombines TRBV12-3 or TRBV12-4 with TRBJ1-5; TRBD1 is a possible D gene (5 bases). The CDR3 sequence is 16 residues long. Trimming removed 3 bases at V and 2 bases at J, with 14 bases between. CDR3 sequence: CASSFGGWEGNQPQHF. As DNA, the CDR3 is TGTGCCAGCAGTTTTGGGGGTTGGGAGGGCAATCAGCCCCAGCATTTT.

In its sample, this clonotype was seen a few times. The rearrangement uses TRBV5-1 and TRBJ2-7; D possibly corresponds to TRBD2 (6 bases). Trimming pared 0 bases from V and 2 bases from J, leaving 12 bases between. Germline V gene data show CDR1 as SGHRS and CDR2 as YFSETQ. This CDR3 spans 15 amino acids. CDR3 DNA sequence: TGCGCCAGCAGCTTGGGGGGGGTGAGCGCCTACGAGCAGTACTTC. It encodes CASSLGGVSAYEQYF.

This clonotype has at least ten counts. CDR3 in amino acids: CASSLGVIRDGSNEQFF. The CDR3 nucleotides are TGTGCCAGCAGCTTAGGGGTAATCCGGGACGGCAGCAATGAGCAGTTCTTC. The chain has TRBV7-9 and TRBJ2-1; perhaps D is TRBD1 or TRBD2 (5 bases each). Between the trimmed V and J ends, which lost 1 base and 6 bases, there was a span of 19 bases. The CDR3 runs 17 residues. From germline, CDR1 is SEHNR and CDR2 FQNEAQ (reference sequence). Full variable domain (rest looked up from reference TRBV7-9 and TRBJ2-1): DTGVSQNPRHKITKRGQNVTFRCDPISEHNRLYWYRQTLGQGPEFLTYFQNEAQLEKSRLLSDRFSAERPKGSFSTLEIQRTEQGDSAMYLCASSLGVIRDGSNEQFFGPGTRLTVL.

The CDR3 bases are TGTGCCAGCAGCTTAGGGACAGGGGGCCTTGGCTACACCTTC. Amino acid sequence: CASSLGTGGLGYTF. This chain uses TRBV7-9 with TRBJ1-2; 11 bases are a match to TRBD1. Germline loops: CDR1 SEHNR, CDR2 FQNEAQ (reference sequence). The CDR3 runs 14 residues. The ends lost 1 base at V and 7 bases at J; junction bases unmatched: 2.

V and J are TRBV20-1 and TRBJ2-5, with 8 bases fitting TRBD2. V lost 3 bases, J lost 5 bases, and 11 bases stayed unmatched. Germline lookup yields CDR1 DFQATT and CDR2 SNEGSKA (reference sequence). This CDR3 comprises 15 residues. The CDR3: CSASVVGGAYETQYF. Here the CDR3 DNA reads TGCAGTGCTAGTGTTGTCGGGGGGGCTTATGAGACCCAGTACTTC.

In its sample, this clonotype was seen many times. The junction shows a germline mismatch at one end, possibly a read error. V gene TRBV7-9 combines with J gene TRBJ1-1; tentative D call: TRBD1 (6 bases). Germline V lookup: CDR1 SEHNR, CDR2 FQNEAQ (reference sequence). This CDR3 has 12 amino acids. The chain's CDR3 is CASTQRAGGPIF. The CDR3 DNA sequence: TGTGCCAGCACCCAACGGGCGGGGGGCCCTATCTTT. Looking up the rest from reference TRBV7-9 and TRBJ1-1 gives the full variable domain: DTGVSQNPRHKITKRGQNVTFRCDPISEHNRLYWYRQTLGQGPEFLTYFQNEAQLEKSRLLSDRFSAERPKGSFSTLEIQRTEQGDSAMYLCASTQRAGGPIFGQGTRLTVV.

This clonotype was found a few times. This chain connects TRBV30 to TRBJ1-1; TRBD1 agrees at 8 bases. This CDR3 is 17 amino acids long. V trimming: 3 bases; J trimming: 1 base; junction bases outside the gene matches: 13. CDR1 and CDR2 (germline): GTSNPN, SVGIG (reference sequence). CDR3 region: CAWSTSSGGFTNTEAFF. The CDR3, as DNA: TGTGCCTGGAGCACCTCATCAGGGGGCTTTACGAACACTGAAGCTTTCTTT.